Below are 2 T cell receptor beta chains sequenced from a single sample in a study of cytomegalovirus exposure and HLA in healthy donors. 13 Jbeta primers and 60 Vbeta primers were used for the PCR. Assay used: immunoSEQ multiplex PCR; TCRdb lists only in-frame clones, some missing. The data contain some 120,000 clones, roughly three fifths of them singletons. Sequencing was performed on PBMCs. The receptors come from a woman in her thirties or forties in good health and CMV-seropositive.

The chain employs TRBV2 and TRBJ1-4, with D possibly matching TRBD1 (5 bases). With 1 base removed from V and 4 bases from J, the gap between germline ends came to 7 bases. The CDR3 is made up of 14 amino acids. Germline CDR1 and CDR2: SNHLY and FYNNEI. This chain's CDR3 is CASSEGGGNEKLFF. CDR3 bases: TGTGCCAGCAGTGAAGGGGGGGGTAATGAAAAACTGTTTTTT.

The gene calls are TRBV7-6 and TRBJ2-1, with D maybe TRBD2 (6 bases). CDR3 length: 16 amino acids. Germline-derived CDR1 and CDR2 are SGHVS and FNYEAQ. Trimming took off 2 bases at V and 12 bases at J, with 23 bases between the two ends. Written as DNA, the CDR3 is TGTGCCAGCAGCTTAATGCCTTTTGGTAGCGGATCTGTGCAGTTCTTC. It is translated as CASSLMPFGSGSVQFF.